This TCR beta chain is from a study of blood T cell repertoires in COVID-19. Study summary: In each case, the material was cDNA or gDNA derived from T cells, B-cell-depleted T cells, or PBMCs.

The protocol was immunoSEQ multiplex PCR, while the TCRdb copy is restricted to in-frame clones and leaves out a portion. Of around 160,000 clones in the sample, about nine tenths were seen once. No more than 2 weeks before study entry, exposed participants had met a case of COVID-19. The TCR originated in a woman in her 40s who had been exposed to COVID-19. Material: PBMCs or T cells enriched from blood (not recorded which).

The DNA for the CDR3 is TGTGCCAGCAGCCAAGAGCTCGCGGGGGGGCCAGAGACCCAGTACTTC. Translated: CASSQELAGGPETQYF. The gene calls are TRBV4-2 and TRBJ2-5; 9 nucleotides match TRBD2. J was trimmed by 4 bases and V by 0 bases; bases with no gene match: 6. Germline CDR1 and CDR2: LGHNA and YNFKEQ. The CDR3 is made up of 16 amino acids.